The clone carrying this TCR beta chain is categorized as medium-sized (0.01 to 0.1%). The antigen is not known. For a library built for alpha chains, this beta chain is a stray read; little rests on its size. The data were taken from a study of spatial heterogeneity in lung cancer. The study, taken as a whole, reports: Expanded alpha and beta TCR counts within tumors tracked tumor mutation counts.

With V trimmed by 8 bases and J by 4 bases, 4 bases remained unmatched. From germline, CDR1 is MNHNS and CDR2 SASEGT. The CDR3 is 15 amino acids. Specified time point: sample taken at primary tumor resection. TCRdb used MiXCR to reprocess the 5' RACE reads, holding one entry per CDR3 protein. The sample has 15,000 to 20,000 distinct CDR3 sequences, 5% to 6% seen once; the top ten hold 10%. This receptor was taken from a female donor with early-stage non-small cell lung cancer. This rearrangement joins TRBV6-1 to TRBJ2-3; 15 bases are shared with TRBD2. The starting material was lung tumor tissue, obtained at surgery. The CDR3: CASSGLAGGPDTQYF. The CDR3, as DNA: TGTGCCAGCTCGGGACTAGCGGGAGGCCCAGATACGCAGTATTTT.